Each of the 10 T cell receptor beta chains below was sequenced from the same sample in a study of cytomegalovirus exposure and HLA in healthy donors. The PCR contained 60 Vbeta and 13 Jbeta primers. Method: immunoSEQ multiplex PCR; TCRdb's copy keeps in-frame clones and lacks some. The table includes more than 150,000 clones, just under 80% detected once. Sequences were obtained from PBMCs. Receptors originate from a woman aged 25 to 45 in good health and CMV-seronegative.

About this clone itself: Relative to the germline gene, one junction end is altered; a read error may explain this. The rearrangement joins TRBV4-1 to TRBJ1-1, with 10 bases aligning to TRBD1. Per germline, CDR1 MGHRA and CDR2 YSYEKL. This CDR3 comprises 15 residues. The CDR3 sequence: CASSHPGQGNSEAFF. CDR3 bases: TGCGCCAGCAGCCATCCGGGACAGGGGAACAGTGAAGCTTTCTTT.

The chain employs TRBV19 and TRBJ1-5, with D possibly matching TRBD1 (5 bases). This CDR3 has 15 amino acids. In germline, CDR1 is LNHDA, CDR2 SQIVND (reference sequence). V lost 7 bases and J 4 bases, leaving 17 bases between the germline ends. The CDR3 spells CASTPQPQGNQPQHF. CDR3 in DNA: TGTGCCAGTACTCCCCAACCCCAGGGTAATCAGCCCCAGCATTTT.

The rearrangement links TRBV15 to TRBJ2-5; D unresolved. V lost 2 bases, J lost 4 bases, and 11 bases lay in between. CDR3 length: 14 amino acids. The germline V gene has CDR1 LNHNV and CDR2 YYDKDF (reference sequence). The CDR3 loop reads CATSRTLERETQYF. The CDR3 region has the DNA TGTGCCACCAGCAGAACCCTAGAGCGAGAGACCCAGTACTTC.

This chain links TRBV25-1 with TRBJ1-4; 11 bases line up with TRBD1. This CDR3 is built from 15 residues. V trimming: 4 bases; J trimming: 10 bases; junction bases outside the gene matches: 8. From germline, CDR1 is MGHDK and CDR2 SYGVNS. The CDR3 is CASSGGQGAVGKLFF. In nucleotides, the CDR3 is TGTGCCAGCAGTGGCGGACAGGGGGCGGTGGGAAAACTGTTTTTT.

Worth noting for this clone: The sample has other DNA sequences that encode this CDR3 too. The chain is built from TRBV27 and TRBJ2-7, with a tentative D call TRBD1 (6 bases). The V end lost 6 bases, the J end lost 2 bases, and 11 bases lay between the germline ends. From germline, CDR1 is MNHEY and CDR2 SMNVEV (reference sequence). This CDR3 contains 13 residues. The CDR3 sequence: CASSSTGPYEQYF. CDR3 bases: TGTGCCAGCAGCTCGACAGGTCCCTACGAGCAGTACTTC.

The chain recombines TRBV4-3 with TRBJ2-7; D remains unclear. The germline CDR1 and CDR2 sequences are LGHNA and YSLEER. This CDR3 has 14 amino acids. With 0 bases removed from V and 0 bases from J, the gap between germline ends came to 6 bases. CDR3 nucleotide sequence: TGCGCCAGCAGCCAAGATCTAAGCTCCTACGAGCAGTACTTC. Amino acids: CASSQDLSSYEQYF.

V gene TRBV6-5 combines with J gene TRBJ2-1; 8 bases line up with TRBD1. Germline loops: CDR1 MNHEY, CDR2 SVGAGI. Germline trimming cut 4 bases from V and 6 bases from J; bases unmatched to any gene: 5. The CDR3 length is 14 residues. CDR3 amino acids: CASSSDRGGNEQFF. CDR3 DNA: TGTGCCAGCAGTTCCGACAGGGGAGGCAATGAGCAGTTCTTC.

CDR3 residues: CASSDDRGWETQYF. In DNA form, the CDR3 reads TGTGCCAGCAGCGACGACAGGGGTTGGGAGACCCAGTACTTC. The V and J genes are TRBV9 and TRBJ2-5; TRBD1 matches 8 bases. Trimming took 3 bases from V and 5 from J; bases not matched to a gene: 6. Germline CDR1 reads SGDLS; CDR2 reads YYNGEE. The CDR3 covers 14 residues.

V usage is TRBV6-6 and J usage is TRBJ2-3; 8 bases align to TRBD2. The germline V gene encodes CDR1 MNHNY and CDR2 SVGAGI (reference sequence). CDR3 length equals 16 residues. With V trimmed by 8 bases and J by 5 bases, 15 bases remained unmatched. The CDR3: CASSLPGTSGRDTQYF. CDR3 DNA sequence: TGTGCCAGCTCCTTGCCCGGGACTAGTGGTAGAGATACGCAGTATTTT.

The chain uses TRBV6-5 and TRBJ2-2; D unclear. Looked up from germline, CDR1 is MNHEY and CDR2 is SVGAGI. Trimming removed 3 bases from V and 1 base from J, with 9 bases in between. The CDR3 loop spans 15 amino acids. CDR3 sequence (DNA): TGTGCCAGCAGTTATGTCGCAGGGAACACCGGGGAGCTGTTTTTT. It codes for CASSYVAGNTGELFF.